Sequencing of this T cell receptor beta chain was carried out in a study of shared clonotypes between healthy human individuals. Deletions cut 3 bases from V and 1 base from J, with 12 bases between. The CDR3 consists of 15 residues. In germline, CDR1 is LNHDA, CDR2 SQIVND (reference sequence). Several immunoSEQ 96-well plates shared each subset's DNA, each plate a replicate. Under the authors' procedure: Junction-only sequences without quality scores were provided by ImmunoSEQ, so filtering was different. Produced via immunoSEQ multiplex PCR; TCRdb's table is partial and in-frame only. V and J calls plus clone size are reproduced from that table; the DNA served to infer D and trimming. The sample has 950,000 to 1,100,000 clones, approximately 76% seen once.

The chain joins TRBV19 to TRBJ2-5, with a possible D match to TRBD1 (6 bases). The sequencing input was memory CD4+ T cells sorted from blood. Noted subset: CD45RA-negative fraction. This receptor was identified in a man between 18 and 29 years old in good health. CDR3 amino acids: CASSILPGVQETQYF. The DNA of the CDR3 is TGTGCCAGTAGTATCTTGCCAGGGGTCCAAGAGACCCAGTACTTC.